Presented here are 7 T cell receptor beta chains from one specimen sequenced in a study of blood T cell repertoires in COVID-19. Sequencing used immunoSEQ multiplex PCR; TCRdb keeps in-frame clones, though not all of them. Here the sample spans about 50,000 clones, approximately 86% being singletons. The sequencing input was peripheral blood. These receptors all come from a man aged 55-75 years with active or convalescent COVID-19.

This clone appeared a single time. The rearrangement links TRBV10-3 to TRBJ2-7; TRBD1 matches at 9 bases. This CDR3 contains 15 residues. Per germline, CDR1 ENHRY and CDR2 SYGVKD. J lost 6 bases, V lost 5 bases, and 11 bases had no gene match. The CDR3 loop reads CAISPGGQGGPEQYF. The CDR3 DNA is TGTGCCATCAGTCCAGGGGGACAGGGAGGTCCCGAGCAGTACTTC.

This clone was recorded once. The chain carries TRBV6-5 and TRBJ1-3; D possibly corresponds to TRBD1 (6 bases). Trimming left V 4 bases short and J 4 bases short, with 11 bases between. The CDR3 has 14 amino acids. Germline V lookup: CDR1 MNHEY, CDR2 SVGAGI. In nucleotides, the CDR3 is TGTGCCAGCAGTTTAACAGGGCCCGGAAACACCATATATTTT. Its translation is CASSLTGPGNTIYF.

The chain is built from TRBV28 and TRBJ2-5, with D perhaps matching TRBD1 (6 bases). This CDR3 has 13 residues. From germline, CDR1 is MDHEN and CDR2 SYDVKM. V lost 6 bases and J lost 5, with 13 bases in between. CDR3 coding DNA: TGTGCCAGCAGCCAACAGCAGGGGGAGACCCAGTACTTC. Translated: CASSQQQGETQYF. Based on the CDR3 plus reference TRBV28 and TRBJ2-5, the full variable domain is DVKVTQSSRYLVKRTGEKVFLECVQDMDHENMFWYRQDPGLGLRLIYFSYDVKMKEKGDIPEGYSVSREKKERFSLILESASTNQTSMYLCASSQQQGETQYFGPGTRLLVL.

In DNA form, the CDR3 reads TGTGCCAGCAGTATGACAGGGGGTAACGAGCAGTACTTC. Its translation: CASSMTGGNEQYF. The chain is built from TRBV28 and TRBJ2-7; TRBD1 aligns across 9 bases. Germline CDR1 is MDHEN and CDR2 is SYDVKM. The ends lost 5 bases at V and 5 bases at J; junction bases unmatched: 4. CDR3 size: 13 residues.

The chain is built from TRBV2 and TRBJ2-5; TRBD2 matches 12 bases. CDR3 length: 15 residues. V was pared by 6 bases and J by 5 bases, with 7 bases of the junction left unmatched. Looked up from germline, CDR1 is SNHLY and CDR2 is FYNNEI. CDR3 nucleotides: TGTGCCAGCAGCCTACTAGCGGGGGGCGGCGAGACCCAGTACTTC. Its translation is CASSLLAGGGETQYF.

CDR3 in amino acids: CASSRQGSTQPQHF. The CDR3 DNA is TGTGCCAGCAGCCGACAGGGATCGACACAGCCCCAGCATTTT. The chain combines TRBV28 with TRBJ1-5, with 7 nucleotides matching TRBD1. The CDR3 runs to 14 residues. Looked up from germline, CDR1 is MDHEN and CDR2 is SYDVKM. V dropped 6 bases and J dropped 7; count of bases not matched to a gene: 9.

V and J are TRBV7-2 and TRBJ1-2; tentative D call: TRBD1 (5 bases). The CDR3 length is 14 residues. Germline V gives CDR1 SGHTA, CDR2 FQGNSA. V lost 2 bases, J lost 8 bases, and 15 bases lay in between. The CDR3 DNA reads TGTGCCAGCAGCTTAATGGGTAGGGGTGGAGGCTACACCTTC. As protein: CASSLMGRGGGYTF. The full variable domain, completed using reference TRBV7-2 and TRBJ1-2, is GAGVSQSPSNKVTEKGKDVELRCDPISGHTALYWYRQSLGQGLEFLIYFQGNSAPDKSGLPSDRFSAERTGGSVSTLTIQRTQQEDSAVYLCASSLMGRGGGYTFGSGTRLTVV.